The source of this T cell receptor beta chain is a study of T cell responses to AZD1222 COVID-19 vaccine. Study in general: Timing groups of about 4 and about 12 weeks for second doses were pooled.

Produced via immunoSEQ multiplex PCR; TCRdb's table is partial and in-frame only. The sample lists about 160,000 clones, roughly 90% occurring once. Germline assignment: CDR1 MNHNY and CDR2 SVGAGI (reference sequence). V was trimmed by 0 bases and J by 0 bases, leaving 9 bases between them. The CDR3 has 15 residues. The V call is TRBV6-6, the J call TRBJ2-7, with unresolved D. This specimen was peripheral blood, taken on day 0 of AZD1222 vaccination. The sequence derives from an adult in good health. CDR3 nucleotide sequence: TGTGCCAGCAGTTACTCTGCTAGTGCCTCCTACGAGCAGTACTTC. Translation gives CASSYSASASYEQYF.